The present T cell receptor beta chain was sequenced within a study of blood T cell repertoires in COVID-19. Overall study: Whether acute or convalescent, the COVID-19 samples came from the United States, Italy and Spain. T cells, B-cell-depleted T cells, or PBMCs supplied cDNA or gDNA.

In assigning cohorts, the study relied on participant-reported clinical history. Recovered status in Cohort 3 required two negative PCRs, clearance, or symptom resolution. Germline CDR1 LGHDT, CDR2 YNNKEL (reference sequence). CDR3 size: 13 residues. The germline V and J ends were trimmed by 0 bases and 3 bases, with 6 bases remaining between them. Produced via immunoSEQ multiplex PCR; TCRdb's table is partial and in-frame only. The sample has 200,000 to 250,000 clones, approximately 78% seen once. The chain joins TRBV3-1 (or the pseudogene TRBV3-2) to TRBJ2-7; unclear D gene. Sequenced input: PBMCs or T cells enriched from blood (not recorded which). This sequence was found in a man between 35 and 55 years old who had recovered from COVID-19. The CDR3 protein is CASSQDLRYEQYF. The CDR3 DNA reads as TGTGCCAGCAGCCAAGATTTGCGCTACGAGCAGTACTTC.